The table lists the clone carrying this T cell receptor beta chain with a few counts. Its antigen is undetermined. The treatment: approximately 11-day PBMC culture with coronavirus spike peptide pools or control peptides (ViraFEST assay). TCR sequencing followed the expansion of antigen-specific T cells with peptide pools in ViraFEST. The entry originates in a study of vaccination and CD4 T cells after COVID-19. The wider study: Participants were administered two doses of either the BNT162b2 or the mRNA-1273 vaccine. Blood was drawn a median roughly 79 days post second dose, range 14 to 241. Each of the control cultures got a CEFX pool, an HIV-1 Nef pool, or no peptide.

This CDR3 region has 14 residues. In germline, CDR1 is DFQATT, CDR2 SNEGSKA (reference sequence). Trimming took 2 bases from V and 4 from J; bases not matched to a gene: 5. Scientists ran DNA taken from cultured CD4+ T cells through the Oncomine TCR Beta short-read assay for sequencing. TCRdb reanalysed the PCR reads using MiXCR and keeps one entry per CDR3 protein. The data contain around 21,000 distinct CDR3 sequences, about 50% of them seen just once; the ten biggest clones take up 7.4%. The chain is built from TRBV20-1 and TRBJ2-5, with TRBD2 matching 9 bases. The sequenced material came from CD4+ T cells from blood, cultured in vitro. This TCR came from a human donor who had recovered from COVID-19. The DNA of the CDR3 is TGCAGTGCTAGACGGCGGGGGGGCCCAGAGACCCAGTACTTC. This codes for CSARRRGGPETQYF.